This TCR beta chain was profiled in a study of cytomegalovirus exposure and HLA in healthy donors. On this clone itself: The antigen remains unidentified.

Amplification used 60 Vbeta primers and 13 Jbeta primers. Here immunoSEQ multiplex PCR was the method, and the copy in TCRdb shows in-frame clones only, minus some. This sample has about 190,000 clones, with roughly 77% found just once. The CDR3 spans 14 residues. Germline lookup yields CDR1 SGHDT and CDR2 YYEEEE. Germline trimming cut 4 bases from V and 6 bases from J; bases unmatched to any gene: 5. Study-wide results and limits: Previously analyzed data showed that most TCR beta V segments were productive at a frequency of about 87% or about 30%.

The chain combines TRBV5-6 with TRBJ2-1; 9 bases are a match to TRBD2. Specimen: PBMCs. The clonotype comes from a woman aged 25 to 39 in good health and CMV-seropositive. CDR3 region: CASSRRGGPNEQFF. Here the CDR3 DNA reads TGTGCCAGCAGCAGGCGGGGGGGGCCCAATGAGCAGTTCTTC.